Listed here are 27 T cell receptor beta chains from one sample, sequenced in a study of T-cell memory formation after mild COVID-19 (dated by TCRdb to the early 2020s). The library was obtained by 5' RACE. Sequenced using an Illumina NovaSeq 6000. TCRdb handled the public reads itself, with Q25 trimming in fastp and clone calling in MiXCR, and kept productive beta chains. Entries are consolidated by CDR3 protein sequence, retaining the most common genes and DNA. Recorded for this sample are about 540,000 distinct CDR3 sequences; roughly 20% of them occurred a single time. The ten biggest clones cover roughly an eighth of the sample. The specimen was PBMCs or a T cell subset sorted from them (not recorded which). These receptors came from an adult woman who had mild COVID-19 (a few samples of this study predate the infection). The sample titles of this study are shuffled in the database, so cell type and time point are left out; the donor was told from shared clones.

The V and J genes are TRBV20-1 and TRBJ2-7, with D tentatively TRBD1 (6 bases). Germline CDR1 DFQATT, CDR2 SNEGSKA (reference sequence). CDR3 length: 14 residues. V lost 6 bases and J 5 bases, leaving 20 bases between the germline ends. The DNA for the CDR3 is TGCAGTGCAGAAGAGCGACAGGTAGGAAACGAGCAGTACTTC. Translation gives CSAEERQVGNEQYF.

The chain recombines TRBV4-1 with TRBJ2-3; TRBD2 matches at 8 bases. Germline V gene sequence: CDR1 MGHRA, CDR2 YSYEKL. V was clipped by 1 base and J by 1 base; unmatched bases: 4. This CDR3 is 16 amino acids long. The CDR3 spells CASSQVLAGGTDTQYF. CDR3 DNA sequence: TGCGCCAGCAGCCAAGTGCTAGCGGGTGGCACAGATACGCAGTATTTT.

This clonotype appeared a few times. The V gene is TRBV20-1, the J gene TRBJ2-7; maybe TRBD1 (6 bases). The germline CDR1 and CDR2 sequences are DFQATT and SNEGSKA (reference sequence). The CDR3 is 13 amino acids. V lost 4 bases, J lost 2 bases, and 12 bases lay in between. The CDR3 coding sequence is TGCAGTGCTATAACAGGGTCGACCTACGAGCAGTACTTC. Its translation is CSAITGSTYEQYF.

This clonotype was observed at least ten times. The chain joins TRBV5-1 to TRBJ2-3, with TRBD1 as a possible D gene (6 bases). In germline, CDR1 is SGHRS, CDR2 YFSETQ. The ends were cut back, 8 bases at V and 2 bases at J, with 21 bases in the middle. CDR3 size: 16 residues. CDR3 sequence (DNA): TGCGCCAGTTCCCGATCGGACAGACCCGACACAGATACGCAGTATTTT. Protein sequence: CASSRSDRPDTDTQYF.

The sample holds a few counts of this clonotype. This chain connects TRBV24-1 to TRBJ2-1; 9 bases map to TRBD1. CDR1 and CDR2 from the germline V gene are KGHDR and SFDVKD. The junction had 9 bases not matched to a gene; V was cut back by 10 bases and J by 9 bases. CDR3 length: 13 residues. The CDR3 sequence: CATRDRGEGEQFF. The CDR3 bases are TGTGCCACGAGAGACAGGGGGGAGGGTGAGCAGTTCTTC.

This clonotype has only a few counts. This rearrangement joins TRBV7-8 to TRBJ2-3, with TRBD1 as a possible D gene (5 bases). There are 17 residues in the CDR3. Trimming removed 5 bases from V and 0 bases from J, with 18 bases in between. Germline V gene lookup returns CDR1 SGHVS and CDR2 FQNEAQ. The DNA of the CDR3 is TGTGCCAGCAGCCAAACCAGGGTTCCCAGTAGCACAGATACGCAGTATTTT. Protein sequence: CASSQTRVPSSTDTQYF. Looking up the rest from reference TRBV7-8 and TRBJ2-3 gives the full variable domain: GAGVSQSPRYKVAKRGQDVALRCDPISGHVSLFWYQQALGQGPEFLTYFQNEAQLDKSGLPSDRFFAERPEGSVSTLKIQRTQQEDSAVYLCASSQTRVPSSTDTQYFGPGTRLTVL.

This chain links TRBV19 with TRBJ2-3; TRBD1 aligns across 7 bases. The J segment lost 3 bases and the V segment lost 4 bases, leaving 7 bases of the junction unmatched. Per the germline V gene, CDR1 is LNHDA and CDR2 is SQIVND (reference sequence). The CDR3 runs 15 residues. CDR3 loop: CASSTRQGVTDTQYF. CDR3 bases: TGTGCCAGTAGTACTCGACAGGGTGTGACAGATACGCAGTATTTT.

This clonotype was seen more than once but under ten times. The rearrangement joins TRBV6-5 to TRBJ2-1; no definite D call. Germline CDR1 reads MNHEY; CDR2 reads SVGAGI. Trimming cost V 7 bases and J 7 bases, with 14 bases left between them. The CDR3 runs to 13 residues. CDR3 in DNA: TGTGCCAGCACCATGGGTCAGGCAAATGAGCAGTTCTTC. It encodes CASTMGQANEQFF.

CDR3 sequence: CASSLGLAGRSPYNEQFF. CDR3 DNA sequence: TGTGCCAGCAGCTTAGGGCTAGCGGGTCGTAGTCCCTACAATGAGCAGTTCTTC. The rearrangement links TRBV7-8 to TRBJ2-1; 8 bases align to TRBD2. The length of the CDR3 is 18 residues. CDR1 is SGHVS, CDR2 FQNEAQ, per germline. V trimming: 1 base; J trimming: 2 bases; junction bases outside the gene matches: 10. The variable domain in full, with the rest retrieved from reference TRBV7-8 and TRBJ2-1, is GAGVSQSPRYKVAKRGQDVALRCDPISGHVSLFWYQQALGQGPEFLTYFQNEAQLDKSGLPSDRFFAERPEGSVSTLKIQRTQQEDSAVYLCASSLGLAGRSPYNEQFFGPGTRLTVL.

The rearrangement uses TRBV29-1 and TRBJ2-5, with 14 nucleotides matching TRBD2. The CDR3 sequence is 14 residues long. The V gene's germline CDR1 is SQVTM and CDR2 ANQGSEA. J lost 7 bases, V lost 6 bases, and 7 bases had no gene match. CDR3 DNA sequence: TGCAGCGTGCTGACTAGCGGGAGGGGGGGGACCCAGTACTTC. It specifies CSVLTSGRGGTQYF.

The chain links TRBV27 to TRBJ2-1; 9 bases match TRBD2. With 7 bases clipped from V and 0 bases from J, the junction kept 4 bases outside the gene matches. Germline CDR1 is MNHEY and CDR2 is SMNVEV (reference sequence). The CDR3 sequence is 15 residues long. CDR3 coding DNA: TGTGCCAGCAACATAGCGGGGGACTCCTACAATGAGCAGTTCTTC. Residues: CASNIAGDSYNEQFF.

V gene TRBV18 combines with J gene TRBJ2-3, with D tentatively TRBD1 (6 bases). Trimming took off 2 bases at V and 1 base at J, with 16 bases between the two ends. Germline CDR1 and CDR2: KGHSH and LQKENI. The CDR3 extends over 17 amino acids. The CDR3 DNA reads TGTGCCAGCTCACCAGGAAGGGCAGGGGCCCGCACAGATACGCAGTATTTT. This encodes CASSPGRAGARTDTQYF.

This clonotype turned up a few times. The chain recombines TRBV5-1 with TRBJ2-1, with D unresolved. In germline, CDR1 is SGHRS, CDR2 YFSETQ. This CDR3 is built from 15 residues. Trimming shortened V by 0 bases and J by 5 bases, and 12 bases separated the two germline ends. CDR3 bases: TGCGCCAGCAGCTTGGGGCCCTCGGGCAACAATGAGCAGTTCTTC. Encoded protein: CASSLGPSGNNEQFF. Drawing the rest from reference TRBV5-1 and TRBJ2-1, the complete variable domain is KAGVTQTPRYLIKTRGQQVTLSCSPISGHRSVSWYQQTPGQGLQFLFEYFSETQRNKGNFPGRFSGRQFSNSRSEMNVSTLELGDSALYLCASSLGPSGNNEQFFGPGTRLTVL.

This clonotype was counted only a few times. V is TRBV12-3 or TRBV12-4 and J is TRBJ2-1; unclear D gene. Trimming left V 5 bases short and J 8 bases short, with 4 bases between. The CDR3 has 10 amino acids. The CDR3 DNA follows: TGTGCCAGCAGTGACTATGAGCAGTTCTTC. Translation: CASSDYEQFF.

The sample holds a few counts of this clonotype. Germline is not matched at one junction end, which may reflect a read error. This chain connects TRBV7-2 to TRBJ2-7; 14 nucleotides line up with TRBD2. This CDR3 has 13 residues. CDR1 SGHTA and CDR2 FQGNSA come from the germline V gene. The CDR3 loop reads CASSLGLAGAMDF. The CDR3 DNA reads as TGTGCCAGCAGCTTGGGACTAGCGGGAGCTATGGACTTC. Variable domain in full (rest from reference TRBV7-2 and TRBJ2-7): GAGVSQSPSNKVTEKGKDVELRCDPISGHTALYWYRQSLGQGLEFLIYFQGNSAPDKSGLPSDRFSAERTGGSVSTLTIQRTQQEDSAVYLCASSLGLAGAMDFGPGTRLTVT.

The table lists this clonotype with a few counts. The CDR3 is CASRPSGLALQETQYF. CDR3 coding DNA: TGTGCCAGCAGACCTAGTGGACTAGCGCTGCAAGAGACCCAGTACTTC. This chain uses TRBV6-6 with TRBJ2-5, with 9 bases fitting TRBD2. This CDR3 region has 16 residues. The V gene's germline CDR1 is MNHNY and CDR2 SVGAGI (reference sequence). V trimming: 6 bases; J trimming: 2 bases; junction bases outside the gene matches: 10.

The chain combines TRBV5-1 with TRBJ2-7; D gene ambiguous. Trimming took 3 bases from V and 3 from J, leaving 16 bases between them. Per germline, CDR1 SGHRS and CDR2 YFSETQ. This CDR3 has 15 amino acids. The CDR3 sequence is CASSSLMTGGYEQYF. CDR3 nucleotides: TGCGCCAGCAGCTCCCTGATGACGGGTGGCTACGAGCAGTACTTC.

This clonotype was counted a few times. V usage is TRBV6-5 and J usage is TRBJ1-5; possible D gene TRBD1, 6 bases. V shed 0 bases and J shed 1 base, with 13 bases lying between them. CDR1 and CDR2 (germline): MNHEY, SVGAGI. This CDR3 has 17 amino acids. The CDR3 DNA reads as TGTGCCAGCAGTTACTCACGGCCGGGGGCGAGCAATCAGCCCCAGCATTTT. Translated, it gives CASSYSRPGASNQPQHF.

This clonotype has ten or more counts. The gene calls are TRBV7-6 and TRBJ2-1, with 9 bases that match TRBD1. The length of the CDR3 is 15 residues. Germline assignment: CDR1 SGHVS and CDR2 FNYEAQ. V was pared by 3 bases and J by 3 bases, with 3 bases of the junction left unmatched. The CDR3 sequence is CASSFGQGYYNEQFF. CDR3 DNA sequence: TGTGCCAGCAGCTTTGGACAGGGGTACTACAATGAGCAGTTCTTC.

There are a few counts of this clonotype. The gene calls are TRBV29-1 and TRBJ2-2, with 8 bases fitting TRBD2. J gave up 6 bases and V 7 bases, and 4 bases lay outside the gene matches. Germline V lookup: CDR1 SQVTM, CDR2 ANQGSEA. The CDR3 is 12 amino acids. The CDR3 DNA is TGCAGCGCAGGACTAGCTGCCGGGGAGCTGTTTTTT. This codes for CSAGLAAGELFF.

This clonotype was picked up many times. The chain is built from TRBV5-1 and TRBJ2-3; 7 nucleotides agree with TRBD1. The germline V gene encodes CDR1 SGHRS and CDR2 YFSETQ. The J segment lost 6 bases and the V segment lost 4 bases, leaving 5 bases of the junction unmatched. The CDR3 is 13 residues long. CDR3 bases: TGCGCCAGCAGCGCCGAGGGGGCGGATACGCAGTATTTT. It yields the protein CASSAEGADTQYF.

CDR3 residues: CASSITTGDYTF. In DNA form, the CDR3 reads TGTGCCAGTAGTATAACGACAGGGGACTACACCTTC. V is TRBV19 and J is TRBJ1-2; TRBD1 matches 8 bases. The CDR3 is 12 amino acids. Germline V gene lookup returns CDR1 LNHDA and CDR2 SQIVND (reference sequence). Trimming at V came to 2 bases and at J to 10 bases, leaving 3 bases not matched to a gene.

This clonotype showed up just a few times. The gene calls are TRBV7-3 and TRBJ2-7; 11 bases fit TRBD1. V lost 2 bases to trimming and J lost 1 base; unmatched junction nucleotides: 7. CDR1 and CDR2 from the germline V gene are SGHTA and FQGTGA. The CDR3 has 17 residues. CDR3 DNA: TGTGCCAGCAGCTTAGGGACAGGGGGAGCGAAGTCCTACGAGCAGTACTTC. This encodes CASSLGTGGAKSYEQYF.

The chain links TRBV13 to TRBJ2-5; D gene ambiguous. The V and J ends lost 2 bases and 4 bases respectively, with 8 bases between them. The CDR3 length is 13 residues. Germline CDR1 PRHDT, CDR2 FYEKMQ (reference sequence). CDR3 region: CASSLFERETQYF. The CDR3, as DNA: TGTGCCAGCAGCTTATTCGAGAGAGAGACCCAGTACTTC.

CDR3 coding DNA: TGTGCCAGCAGCTTAGTAACCGGGACAGGCATCGGGGGGACCCAGTACTTC. Amino acid sequence: CASSLVTGTGIGGTQYF. This chain uses TRBV7-6 with TRBJ2-5; 8 bases map to TRBD1. V shed 1 base and J 7 bases; nucleotides not matched to a gene: 14. The CDR3 spans 17 residues. Germline V lookup: CDR1 SGHVS, CDR2 FNYEAQ.

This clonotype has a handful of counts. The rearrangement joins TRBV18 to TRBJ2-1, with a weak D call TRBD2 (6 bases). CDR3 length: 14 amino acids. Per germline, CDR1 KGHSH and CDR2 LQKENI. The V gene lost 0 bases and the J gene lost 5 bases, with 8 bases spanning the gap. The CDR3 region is CASSPPWGDNEQFF. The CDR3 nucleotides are TGTGCCAGCTCACCACCGTGGGGGGACAATGAGCAGTTCTTC.

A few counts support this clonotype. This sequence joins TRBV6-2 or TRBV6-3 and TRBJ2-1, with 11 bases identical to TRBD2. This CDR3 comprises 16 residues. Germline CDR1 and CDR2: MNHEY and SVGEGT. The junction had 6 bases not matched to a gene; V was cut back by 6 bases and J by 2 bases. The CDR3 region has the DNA TGTGCCAGCAGCGAGACTAGCGGGAAGACCTACAATGAGCAGTTCTTC. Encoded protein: CASSETSGKTYNEQFF.